This T cell receptor (beta chain) was documented in a study of cytomegalovirus exposure and HLA in healthy donors. Study in general: An early data release held some 85 million unique TCRs from HLA-typed donors. Findings and caveats of the study: An observed cluster of highly shared sequence variants was recorded as a likely sequencing artifact.

Vbeta (60) and Jbeta (13) primers were used in the PCR. Profiled with immunoSEQ multiplex PCR; TCRdb holds only in-frame clones, not every one. This table lists some 200,000 clones. Concerning this clone itself: Antigen specificity is unknown.

This CDR3 has 15 residues. In germline, CDR1 is MNHEY, CDR2 SMNVEV (reference sequence). With V trimmed by 5 bases and J by 7 bases, 6 bases remained unmatched. J is TRBJ2-1 and V is TRBV27, with 12 bases lining up with TRBD2. This clonotype was obtained from a girl aged 2 to 9 in good health and CMV-seropositive. The sample comprised PBMCs. The CDR3 nucleotides read TGTGCCAGCAGTCCCCTAGCGGGAGGGATGAATGAGCAGTTCTTC. Translating it yields CASSPLAGGMNEQFF.